The 32 T cell receptor beta chains below were found in one sample sequenced in a study of blood T cell repertoires in COVID-19. Sequencing was performed with immunoSEQ multiplex PCR; in TCRdb, only in-frame clones are kept and a portion is missing. This sample has approximately 97,000 clones, with 90% found just once. Sequencing was carried out using peripheral blood. The receptor source for this set is a man in his sixties with acute or convalescent COVID-19.

The rearrangement joins TRBV24-1 to TRBJ1-1, with TRBD1 as a possible D gene (5 bases). This CDR3 spans 15 amino acids. The V and J ends lost 1 base and 4 bases respectively, with 12 bases between them. Germline V gene sequence: CDR1 KGHDR, CDR2 SFDVKD. The CDR3 DNA reads as TGTGCCACCAGTGATTTAGGCAGGGAGGGCACTGAAGCTTTCTTT. Encoded protein: CATSDLGREGTEAFF.

This clone was counted once. The chain joins TRBV2 to TRBJ1-4; D possibly corresponds to TRBD1 (5 bases). CDR1 and CDR2 (germline): SNHLY, FYNNEI. This CDR3 region has 15 residues. V lost 6 bases to trimming and J lost 0 bases, with 11 bases between them. The CDR3 sequence: CASRQDTTTNEKLFF. In nucleotides, the CDR3 is TGTGCCAGCAGGCAGGACACTACAACTAATGAAAAACTGTTTTTT.

This clone has more than one count but fewer than ten. The V gene is TRBV24-1, the J gene TRBJ2-2; possible D gene TRBD1, 6 bases. The CDR3 runs 14 residues. Germline V gene sequence: CDR1 KGHDR, CDR2 SFDVKD. Trimming removed 3 bases from V and 5 bases from J, with 9 bases in between. DNA of the CDR3: TGTGCCACCAGTGATATACAGGGAACCGGGGAGCTGTTTTTT. Translated, it gives CATSDIQGTGELFF.

This sequence joins TRBV12-5 and TRBJ1-6; D may be TRBD1 (5 bases). This CDR3 has 14 residues. Trimming left V 1 base short and J 7 bases short, with 8 bases between. Germline assignment: CDR1 LGHNT and CDR2 FRNRAP. In DNA, the CDR3 is TGTGCTAGTGGTTTGGGACAGCCAAATTCACCCCTCCACTTT. Residues: CASGLGQPNSPLHF. Supplemented by reference TRBV12-5 and TRBJ1-6, the full variable domain reads DARVTQTPRHKVTEMGQEVTMRCQPILGHNTVFWYRQTMMQGLELLAYFRNRAPLDDSGMPKDRFSAEMPDATLATLKIQPSEPRDSAVYFCASGLGQPNSPLHFGNGTRLTVT.

The V gene is TRBV6-5, the J gene TRBJ1-1, with D possibly being TRBD1 (6 bases). The germline CDR1 and CDR2 sequences are MNHEY and SVGAGI. V shed 6 bases and J shed 0 bases, with 11 bases lying between them. This CDR3 comprises 14 residues. Here the CDR3 reads CASSWTAMNTEAFF. The CDR3 DNA reads TGTGCCAGCAGCTGGACAGCCATGAACACTGAAGCTTTCTTT.

This clone was counted a few times. V is TRBV30 and J is TRBJ1-5, with TRBD1 identical over 8 bases. The length of the CDR3 is 13 residues. Germline loops: CDR1 GTSNPN, CDR2 SVGIG (reference sequence). The junction had 6 bases not matched to a gene; V was cut back by 5 bases and J by 6 bases. CDR3 in amino acids: CAWAGQDLQPQHF. In nucleotides, the CDR3 is TGTGCCTGGGCGGGACAGGATCTTCAGCCCCAGCATTTT. The variable domain in full, with the rest retrieved from reference TRBV30 and TRBJ1-5, is SQTIHQWPATLVQPVGSPLSLECTVEGTSNPNLYWYRQAAGRGLQLLFYSVGIGQISSEVPQNLSASRPQDRQFILSSKKLLLSDSGFYLCAWAGQDLQPQHFGDGTRLSIL.

The rearrangement joins TRBV2 to TRBJ1-1; D perhaps matches TRBD1 (5 bases). Trimming left V 4 bases short and J 3 bases short, with 15 bases between. The CDR3 runs 15 residues. Germline-derived CDR1 and CDR2 are SNHLY and FYNNEI. This CDR3 is CASSVGEGRYTEAFF. CDR3 in DNA: TGTGCCAGCAGTGTGGGGGAGGGACGGTACACTGAAGCTTTCTTT.

For the CDR3, the DNA is TGTGCCAGCAGTTACTCGAGGGGGTACGATGAAAAACTGTTTTTT. This translates into CASSYSRGYDEKLFF. The chain is built from TRBV6-6 and TRBJ1-4; a weak D match, TRBD1 (6 bases). Germline lookup yields CDR1 MNHNY and CDR2 SVGAGI (reference sequence). This CDR3 region has 15 residues. The V end lost 0 bases, the J end lost 6 bases, and 11 bases lay between the germline ends.

V and J are TRBV19 and TRBJ2-7; possibly TRBD2 for D (7 bases). V gave up 2 bases and J gave up 7 bases, with 9 bases separating them. CDR1 and CDR2 (germline): LNHDA, SQIVND (reference sequence). The CDR3 covers 12 residues. The CDR3 spells CASSIRGGEQYF. The CDR3 DNA is TGTGCCAGTAGTATAAGGGGGGGAGAGCAGTACTTC.

In DNA form, the CDR3 reads TGTGCCAGCAAGCAGGGGGCGATCGAAAAACTGTTTTTT. Residues: CASKQGAIEKLFF. The V and J genes are TRBV27 and TRBJ1-4; 8 bases align to TRBD1. The junction had 6 bases not matched to a gene; V was cut back by 7 bases and J by 8 bases. The germline V gene encodes CDR1 MNHEY and CDR2 SMNVEV (reference sequence). The CDR3 sequence is 13 residues long. Supplemented by reference TRBV27 and TRBJ1-4, the full variable domain reads EAQVTQNPRYLITVTGKKLTVTCSQNMNHEYMSWYRQDPGLGLRQIYYSMNVEVTDKGDVPEGYKVSRKEKRNFPLILESPSPNQTSLYFCASKQGAIEKLFFGSGTQLSVL.

This clone appeared a single time. J is TRBJ1-1 and V is TRBV6-5; D might be TRBD1 (5 bases). V lost 2 bases and J 8 bases, leaving 18 bases between the germline ends. The CDR3 length is 15 residues. Germline values: CDR1 MNHEY, CDR2 SVGAGI. The CDR3 nucleotides read TGTGCCAGCAGTTACAAAAAGGGGTCGGGGGTAGAAGCTTTCTTT. As protein: CASSYKKGSGVEAFF.

The chain combines TRBV7-8 with TRBJ2-1; 10 bases map to TRBD2. The CDR3 runs 14 residues. The germline gives CDR1 SGHVS, CDR2 FQNEAQ. With V trimmed by 6 bases and J by 11 bases, 10 bases remained unmatched. CDR3 nucleotides: TGTGCCAGCAGGGCCGGGACTAGCGAGGGGAAGCAGTTCTTC. Its translation is CASRAGTSEGKQFF.

The gene calls are TRBV5-1 and TRBJ1-3, with 7 bases identical to TRBD1. The CDR3 loop spans 14 amino acids. The germline V gene encodes CDR1 SGHRS and CDR2 YFSETQ. With 0 bases clipped from V and 4 bases from J, the junction kept 1 base outside the gene matches. The CDR3 spells CASSLGTGGNTIYF. In DNA, the CDR3 is TGCGCCAGCAGCTTGGGGACAGGAGGAAACACCATATATTTT.

CDR3 sequence: CASSMSPYHSGNTIYF. CDR3 nucleotide sequence: TGTGCCAGCAGCATGAGTCCCTACCACTCTGGAAACACCATATATTTT. The chain links TRBV7-6 to TRBJ1-3; D gene unclear. V was pared by 5 bases and J by 0 bases, with 14 bases between. Germline CDR1 is SGHVS and CDR2 is FNYEAQ. The CDR3 covers 16 residues.

The J gene is TRBJ2-3, the V gene TRBV18; the match to TRBD1 covers 7 bases. The CDR3 runs 16 residues. CDR1 and CDR2 (germline): KGHSH, LQKENI. The trim removed 3 bases at V and 8 bases at J, leaving 14 bases unmatched. CDR3 nucleotides: TGTGCCAGCTCACCGCAGGGGGACCCCACCCTGGGTACGCAGTATTTT. Residues: CASSPQGDPTLGTQYF.

J is TRBJ1-2 and V is TRBV6-5, with 7 bases lining up with TRBD1. The CDR3 contains 14 residues. V was pared by 8 bases and J by 4 bases, with 10 bases of the junction left unmatched. Germline V gene sequence: CDR1 MNHEY, CDR2 SVGAGI. The CDR3 sequence: CASYPLTGTYGYTF. Written as DNA, the CDR3 is TGTGCCAGCTACCCGTTGACAGGGACCTATGGCTACACCTTC.

The chain joins TRBV5-1 to TRBJ1-1, with a possible D match to TRBD1 (6 bases). V dropped 6 bases and J dropped 4 bases, with 16 bases sitting between them. The CDR3 consists of 14 residues. CDR1 SGHRS and CDR2 YFSETQ come from the germline V gene. The CDR3 DNA sequence: TGCGCCAGCACCTCAGGGGCGACGGGCACTGAAGCTTTCTTT. This sequence encodes CASTSGATGTEAFF.

The V call is TRBV11-2, the J call TRBJ1-3, with 8 nucleotides matching TRBD1. The CDR3 is 17 amino acids. Germline values: CDR1 SGHAT, CDR2 FQNNGV. The trim removed 5 bases at V and 2 bases at J, leaving 11 bases unmatched. CDR3 nucleotide sequence: TGTGCCAGCAGCCGTACCCGAGGACAGGGTGCTGGAAACACCATATATTTT. This encodes CASSRTRGQGAGNTIYF.

The chain links TRBV2 to TRBJ1-1; D is undetermined. The CDR3 contains 13 residues. Germline V gene data show CDR1 as SNHLY and CDR2 as FYNNEI. Trimming pared 6 bases from V and 2 bases from J, leaving 10 bases between. The CDR3 coding sequence is TGTGCCAGCAGAGCCTCCCCCAACACTGAAGCTTTCTTT. Translated: CASRASPNTEAFF. Drawing the rest from reference TRBV2 and TRBJ1-1, the complete variable domain is EPEVTQTPSHQVTQMGQEVILRCVPISNHLYFYWYRQILGQKVEFLVSFYNNEISEKSEIFDDQFSVERPDGSNFTLKIRSTKLEDSAMYFCASRASPNTEAFFGQGTRLTVV.

The genes are TRBV5-1 and TRBJ2-7; TRBD1 agrees at 9 bases. The germline CDR1 and CDR2 sequences are SGHRS and YFSETQ. The CDR3 is 15 amino acids. V gave up 1 base and J gave up 0 bases; unmatched junction bases: 2. CDR3 sequence: CASSLRTGVSYEQYF. The CDR3 coding sequence is TGCGCCAGCAGCTTGCGGACAGGGGTCTCCTACGAGCAGTACTTC.

The genes are TRBV28 and TRBJ1-6, with a tentative D call TRBD1 (6 bases). This CDR3 comprises 14 residues. Per germline, CDR1 MDHEN and CDR2 SYDVKM. Deletions cut 2 bases from V and 14 bases from J, with 16 bases between. Written as DNA, the CDR3 is TGTGCCAGCAGTTTAAGATTCCTGGGGGCGACCCTCCACTTT. Protein: CASSLRFLGATLHF.

This sequence joins TRBV15 and TRBJ2-7; maybe TRBD2 (5 bases). The CDR3 is made up of 14 amino acids. In germline, CDR1 is LNHNV, CDR2 YYDKDF (reference sequence). Trimming shortened V by 1 base and J by 0 bases, and 7 bases separated the two germline ends. CDR3 region: CATSRGGSSYEQYV. As DNA, the CDR3 is TGTGCCACCAGCAGAGGAGGGAGCTCCTACGAGCAGTACGTC.

This chain joins TRBV5-1 and TRBJ1-2, with no clear D. The CDR3 covers 15 residues. V was cut by 0 bases and J by 2 bases, with 11 bases left in between. Germline CDR1 reads SGHRS; CDR2 reads YFSETQ. The CDR3 nucleotides read TGCGCCAGCAGCTTGGAGGAGGGAGCAAACTATGGCTACACCTTC. It specifies CASSLEEGANYGYTF.

This chain joins TRBV27 and TRBJ1-5; no clear D gene. The CDR3 sequence is 15 residues long. With 5 bases removed from V and 0 bases from J, the gap between germline ends came to 11 bases. The germline gives CDR1 MNHEY, CDR2 SMNVEV (reference sequence). The CDR3 here is CASSRNSNSNQPQHF. The CDR3 region has the DNA TGTGCCAGCAGTCGCAACTCGAATAGCAATCAGCCCCAGCATTTT.

The genes are TRBV5-1 and TRBJ1-1, with no clear D. The germline V gene has CDR1 SGHRS and CDR2 YFSETQ. Trimming took off 0 bases at V and 1 base at J, with 10 bases between the two ends. This CDR3 is 15 amino acids long. This chain's CDR3 is CASSLDSPSNTEAFF. The CDR3 bases are TGCGCCAGCAGCTTGGATAGCCCCTCGAACACTGAAGCTTTCTTT.

The CDR3, as DNA: TGTGCCAGCAGTTACTCAGCGGGGACCCATGGCTACACCTTC. This encodes CASSYSAGTHGYTF. This chain links TRBV6-5 with TRBJ1-2; the D gene is possibly TRBD1 (5 bases). V was shortened by 0 bases and J by 6 bases, with 11 bases between the two germline ends. The CDR3 covers 14 residues. The germline V gene encodes CDR1 MNHEY and CDR2 SVGAGI.

The V and J genes are TRBV11-2 and TRBJ2-2; D not certain. CDR1 and CDR2 from the germline V gene are SGHAT and FQNNGV. CDR3 length equals 16 residues. V was trimmed by 1 base and J by 4 bases, leaving 13 bases between them. In DNA, the CDR3 is TGTGCCAGCAGCTTAGGTCGGGTCATAGTCACCGGGGAGCTGTTTTTT. Its translation is CASSLGRVIVTGELFF.

V is TRBV27 and J is TRBJ1-3, with 7 bases aligning to TRBD1. Looked up from germline, CDR1 is MNHEY and CDR2 is SMNVEV (reference sequence). V was pared by 3 bases and J by 4 bases, with 3 bases of the junction left unmatched. This CDR3 region has 14 residues. The CDR3 protein is CASSFQGGGNTIYF. CDR3 coding DNA: TGTGCCAGCAGTTTCCAGGGGGGAGGAAACACCATATATTTT.

The chain uses TRBV15 and TRBJ1-4; the D is unclear. Germline CDR1 reads LNHNV; CDR2 reads YYDKDF (reference sequence). V was trimmed by 3 bases and J by 5 bases, leaving 4 bases between them. CDR3 length equals 12 residues. CDR3 bases: TGTGCCACCAGCAGGAGAAATGAAAAACTGTTTTTT. Protein product: CATSRRNEKLFF.

The chain combines TRBV14 with TRBJ1-2; D is uncertain. The CDR3 sequence is 12 residues long. Deletions cut 4 bases from V and 14 bases from J, with 17 bases between. Germline V gene data show CDR1 as SGHDN and CDR2 as FVKESK. The CDR3 region has the DNA TGTGCCAGCAGCCTACAAACCGGCGTCGGGACCTTC. Translated, it gives CASSLQTGVGTF.

This clone was counted a single time. The chain recombines TRBV10-3 with TRBJ2-3, with 12 bases lining up with TRBD2. The CDR3 is made up of 17 amino acids. The V gene end was trimmed by 2 bases and the J gene end by 14 bases; junction bases not matched to a gene: 17. The germline CDR1 and CDR2 sequences are ENHRY and SYGVKD. The DNA for the CDR3 is TGTGCCATCAGTGAGGGTTCGGCTAGCGGGGGGGCGGATTTACGGTATTTT. Translated: CAISEGSASGGADLRYF.

This chain joins TRBV11-2 and TRBJ2-7, with TRBD1 matching 8 bases. This CDR3 has 15 residues. Trimming at V came to 4 bases and at J to 2 bases, leaving 7 bases not matched to a gene. Germline CDR1 reads SGHAT; CDR2 reads FQNNGV. CDR3 in DNA: TGTGCCAGCAGCTCTTATACAGGGGGGACCTACGAGCAGTACGTC. Its protein is CASSSYTGGTYEQYV.